Following are 32 T cell receptor beta chains from one sample sequenced in a study of blood T cell repertoires in COVID-19. Libraries were prepared by immunoSEQ multiplex PCR; TCRdb keeps only in-frame clonotypes and omits some of them. The data show 230,000 or so clones, roughly 89% seen once. The material sequenced was PBMCs or T cells enriched from blood (not recorded which). All receptors come from a woman in her forties with acute COVID-19.

J is TRBJ1-1 and V is TRBV7-9; possible D gene TRBD1, 5 bases. Deletions cut 8 bases from V and 4 bases from J, with 11 bases between. Germline-derived CDR1 and CDR2 are SEHNR and FQNEAQ (reference sequence). This CDR3 region has 12 residues. CDR3 nucleotides: TGTGCCAGCTCTGCAGGGCTCACTGAAGCTTTCTTT. Translating it yields CASSAGLTEAFF.

This sequence joins TRBV2 and TRBJ1-3, with 8 bases fitting TRBD1. V shed 2 bases and J 8 bases; nucleotides not matched to a gene: 8. The CDR3 contains 15 residues. Per germline, CDR1 SNHLY and CDR2 FYNNEI. CDR3 in DNA: TGTGCCAGCAGTGAACGGCGGGACAGGATGCACACCATATATTTT. This translates into CASSERRDRMHTIYF.

V usage is TRBV7-9 and J usage is TRBJ1-2, with D possibly matching TRBD1 (5 bases). The CDR3 extends over 13 amino acids. Trimming pared 5 bases from V and 7 bases from J, leaving 14 bases between. Looked up from germline, CDR1 is SEHNR and CDR2 is FQNEAQ (reference sequence). In DNA, the CDR3 is TGTGCCAGCAGCCCCACCATGCAGGGTGGCTACACCTTC. Translating gives CASSPTMQGGYTF.

A note on this clone: The same CDR3 is also encoded by other DNA sequences in this sample. The chain has TRBV12-3 or TRBV12-4 and TRBJ1-2; D possibly corresponds to TRBD1 (5 bases). V gave up 6 bases and J gave up 3 bases, with 11 bases separating them. CDR3 length: 13 amino acids. The CDR3 loop is CASSPDRDYGYTF. Here the CDR3 DNA reads TGTGCCAGCAGCCCTGACAGAGACTATGGCTACACCTTC.

The rearrangement uses TRBV12-3 or TRBV12-4 and TRBJ1-2; 7 positions agree with TRBD1. This CDR3 spans 13 amino acids. Trimming at V came to 8 bases and at J to 5 bases, leaving 8 bases not matched to a gene. The CDR3 here is CASRTGTAYGYTF. Written as DNA, the CDR3 is TGTGCCAGCCGCACTGGGACAGCTTATGGCTACACCTTC.

The chain employs TRBV4-1 and TRBJ1-1; TRBD1 aligns across 8 bases. Germline loops: CDR1 MGHRA, CDR2 YSYEKL. CDR3 length equals 15 residues. The ends lost 4 bases at V and 1 base at J; junction bases unmatched: 5. The CDR3 DNA is TGCGCCAGCAGCCCTAGACAGGGGTCGAACACTGAAGCTTTCTTT. It translates to CASSPRQGSNTEAFF.

This clone was recorded a few times. This chain joins TRBV9 and TRBJ2-7; unclear D gene. The CDR3 is 13 amino acids. Germline CDR1 SGDLS, CDR2 YYNGEE. The V and J ends lost 4 bases and 2 bases respectively, with 10 bases between them. Here the CDR3 DNA reads TGTGCCAGCAGCCCCCAAAGCGCCTACGAGCAGTACTTC. Translated: CASSPQSAYEQYF.

The chain is built from TRBV30 and TRBJ1-6; 8 positions agree with TRBD1. CDR1 is GTSNPN and CDR2 is SVGIG in the germline V gene (reference sequence). The CDR3 has 14 residues. V shed 5 bases and J 10 bases; nucleotides not matched to a gene: 10. This CDR3 reads CAWAVDRVKSPLHF. DNA for the CDR3: TGTGCCTGGGCCGTGGACAGGGTAAAATCACCCCTCCACTTT.

The V call is TRBV5-1, the J call TRBJ2-2; D remains unclear. CDR1 is SGHRS, CDR2 YFSETQ, per germline. V shed 4 bases and J shed 4 bases, with 11 bases lying between them. This CDR3 contains 14 residues. CDR3 in DNA: TGCGCCAGCAGCCTCCCCGGTAGCACCGGGGAGCTGTTTTTT. It translates to CASSLPGSTGELFF.

This clone came up a few times. V usage is TRBV4-1 and J usage is TRBJ1-1; TRBD1 matches at 9 bases. The CDR3 spans 15 residues. The junction had 6 bases not matched to a gene; V was cut back by 2 bases and J by 5 bases. The germline CDR1 and CDR2 sequences are MGHRA and YSYEKL. The DNA of the CDR3 is TGCGCCAGCAGCCAAAAGGGACAGGGAGGGACTGAAGCTTTCTTT. It translates to CASSQKGQGGTEAFF.

V usage is TRBV27 and J usage is TRBJ2-1, with 8 bases aligning to TRBD1. The CDR3 extends over 14 amino acids. Germline loops: CDR1 MNHEY, CDR2 SMNVEV (reference sequence). V lost 6 bases and J lost 3; bases outside the gene matches: 4. The CDR3 here is CASRGTGDYNEQFF. In DNA, the CDR3 is TGTGCCAGCAGAGGGACAGGAGACTACAATGAGCAGTTCTTC.

The rearrangement joins TRBV9 to TRBJ1-2, with D possibly matching TRBD1 (6 bases). The ends were cut back, 4 bases at V and 3 bases at J, with 13 bases in the middle. The CDR3 sequence is 14 residues long. From germline, CDR1 is SGDLS and CDR2 YYNGEE. The CDR3 is CASSQQGSYYGYTF. The CDR3 region has the DNA TGTGCCAGCAGCCAACAGGGATCCTACTATGGCTACACCTTC.

This clone was counted once. The CDR3 nucleotides read TGTGCCAGCAGCCCAAGTGGACCCCTCGGGGTCGGGGAGCTGTTTTTT. It codes for CASSPSGPLGVGELFF. V is TRBV7-3 and J is TRBJ2-2; perhaps TRBD2 as D (5 bases). The V end lost 5 bases, the J end lost 7 bases, and 20 bases lay between the germline ends. The CDR3 covers 16 residues. Germline CDR1 SGHTA, CDR2 FQGTGA.

This clone has a single count. This chain links TRBV4-3 with TRBJ2-7; no clear D. Germline lookup yields CDR1 LGHNA and CDR2 YSLEER. This CDR3 has 16 amino acids. The V end lost 0 bases, the J end lost 2 bases, and 14 bases lay between the germline ends. CDR3 protein: CASSQDPESTAYEQYF. The CDR3, as DNA: TGCGCCAGCAGCCAAGATCCCGAGTCCACCGCCTACGAGCAGTACTTC.

This rearrangement joins TRBV2 to TRBJ1-5, with TRBD1 matching 9 bases. This CDR3 region has 19 residues. Germline V lookup: CDR1 SNHLY, CDR2 FYNNEI. J gave up 2 bases and V 5 bases, and 16 bases lay outside the gene matches. The CDR3 DNA reads TGTGCCAGCAGTACCCGGACAGGGGCTTCGATAAGGGGCAATCAGCCCCAGCATTTT. Its translation is CASSTRTGASIRGNQPQHF.

The rearrangement joins TRBV10-3 to TRBJ2-7; 7 nucleotides match TRBD2. Trimming at V came to 7 bases and at J to 2 bases, leaving 5 bases not matched to a gene. Germline lookup yields CDR1 ENHRY and CDR2 SYGVKD. CDR3 length equals 13 residues. The CDR3 DNA sequence: TGTGCCATCATGAAAGCGGGGACCTACGAGCAGTACTTC. Protein sequence: CAIMKAGTYEQYF.

This chain connects TRBV4-1 to TRBJ1-1, with TRBD1 identical over 7 bases. This CDR3 has 17 residues. Germline V lookup: CDR1 MGHRA, CDR2 YSYEKL. Germline trimming cut 2 bases from V and 2 bases from J; bases unmatched to any gene: 11. CDR3 loop: CASSQFYRGTGNTEAFF. In DNA, the CDR3 is TGCGCCAGCAGCCAATTTTACAGGGGAACGGGAAACACTGAAGCTTTCTTT.

This sequence joins TRBV7-2 and TRBJ1-5, with 7 bases that match TRBD1. From germline, CDR1 is SGHTA and CDR2 FQGNSA. This CDR3 is built from 16 residues. V shed 2 bases, J shed 2 bases, and the junction held 6 bases outside the gene matches. The CDR3 coding sequence is TGTGCCAGCAGCTTACTTGGACAGGCTGGCAATCAGCCCCAGCATTTT. It encodes CASSLLGQAGNQPQHF.

This clone was seen a single time. The chain recombines TRBV6-5 with TRBJ1-6; a possible D gene is TRBD1 (5 bases). The germline V gene has CDR1 MNHEY and CDR2 SVGAGI. Deletions cut 5 bases from V and 8 bases from J, with 10 bases between. This CDR3 has 13 residues. The CDR3 spells CASSRETDSPLHF. CDR3 DNA: TGTGCCAGCAGTAGAGAGACAGATTCACCCCTCCACTTT.

This clone was found a few times. The V call is TRBV29-1, the J call TRBJ1-1; 9 bases are a match to TRBD1. The CDR3 consists of 13 residues. Germline V lookup: CDR1 SQVTM, CDR2 ANQGSEA. V was pared by 6 bases and J by 4 bases, with 6 bases of the junction left unmatched. CDR3 nucleotide sequence: TGCAGCGTCAGGACAGGGGCGGGCACTGAAGCTTTCTTT. Its translation: CSVRTGAGTEAFF.

The genes are TRBV19 and TRBJ1-1; D is perhaps TRBD1 (6 bases). Germline lookup yields CDR1 LNHDA and CDR2 SQIVND (reference sequence). This CDR3 has 15 amino acids. The V end lost 5 bases, the J end lost 1 base, and 14 bases lay between the germline ends. In DNA form, the CDR3 reads TGTGCCAGTAGTCTCCGACAGGCAACGAACACTGAAGCTTTCTTT. It is translated as CASSLRQATNTEAFF.

This clone has only one observation. This rearrangement joins TRBV7-9 to TRBJ2-7; 9 nucleotides align to TRBD1. With V trimmed by 1 base and J by 5 bases, 3 bases remained unmatched. The CDR3 contains 14 residues. CDR1 and CDR2 (germline): SEHNR, FQNEAQ (reference sequence). CDR3 residues: CASSLGDRVHEQYV. The CDR3, as DNA: TGTGCCAGCAGCTTAGGGGACAGGGTCCACGAGCAGTACGTC.

This clone came up once. This chain links TRBV19 with TRBJ1-6; the D gene is possibly TRBD1 (5 bases). Trimming stripped 3 bases from V and 9 bases from J, with 15 bases between. In germline, CDR1 is LNHDA, CDR2 SQIVND (reference sequence). The CDR3 has 15 amino acids. The CDR3 coding sequence is TGTGCCAGTAGTATCCCCAGGGTATTGGGTTCACCCCTCCACTTT. It translates to CASSIPRVLGSPLHF.

This chain links TRBV11-2 with TRBJ2-4; D might be TRBD2 (6 bases). This CDR3 comprises 15 residues. V was cut by 5 bases and J by 8 bases, with 19 bases left in between. Germline values: CDR1 SGHAT, CDR2 FQNNGV. The CDR3 nucleotides read TGTGCCAGCAGCGTCCGGGACTCCCAATTTTACATTCAGTACTTC. It translates to CASSVRDSQFYIQYF.

The gene calls are TRBV28 and TRBJ1-2; 8 nucleotides align to TRBD1. The CDR3 loop spans 14 amino acids. Looked up from germline, CDR1 is MDHEN and CDR2 is SYDVKM. Trimming removed 7 bases from V and 8 bases from J; junction bases left unmatched: 12. In DNA form, the CDR3 reads TGTGCCAGCACTCCGAATGACAGGGGACGGGGCTACACCTTC. It encodes CASTPNDRGRGYTF.

This chain joins TRBV25-1 and TRBJ1-1, with D tentatively TRBD1 (6 bases). The CDR3 has 12 residues. Per the germline V gene, CDR1 is MGHDK and CDR2 is SYGVNS. V gave up 6 bases and J gave up 9 bases, with 14 bases separating them. CDR3 sequence: CASRGPQGKAFF. DNA for the CDR3: TGTGCCAGCAGGGGGCCACAGGGCAAAGCTTTCTTT. Together with reference TRBV25-1 and TRBJ1-1, the CDR3 gives the full variable domain: EADIYQTPRYLVIGTGKKITLECSQTMGHDKMYWYQQDPGMELHLIHYSYGVNSTEKGDLSSESTVSRIRTEHFPLTLESARPSHTSQYLCASRGPQGKAFFGQGTRLTVV.

This clone came up a few times. V gene TRBV5-8 combines with J gene TRBJ1-4, with D perhaps TRBD1 (5 bases). Germline V gene data show CDR1 as SGHTS and CDR2 as YDEGEE. The CDR3 sequence is 16 residues long. The ends were cut back, 8 bases at V and 0 bases at J, with 17 bases in the middle. The CDR3 is CASKKGKIATNEKLFF. CDR3 sequence (DNA): TGTGCCAGTAAAAAGGGGAAGATCGCAACTAATGAAAAACTGTTTTTT.

The CDR3 nucleotides are TGTGCCAGCAGTAGACAGGACCTTAATGGCTACACCTTC. Protein: CASSRQDLNGYTF. The chain recombines TRBV28 with TRBJ1-2; D may be TRBD1 (6 bases). Trimming removed 5 bases at V and 6 bases at J, with 13 bases between. The CDR3 length is 13 residues. Germline values: CDR1 MDHEN, CDR2 SYDVKM.

The chain couples TRBV4-1 to TRBJ2-7; 10 bases match TRBD1. The CDR3 consists of 15 residues. In germline, CDR1 is MGHRA, CDR2 YSYEKL. Trimming removed 4 bases from V and 2 bases from J; junction bases left unmatched: 5. As DNA, the CDR3 is TGCGCCAGCAGCCGAAGTGGGACAGGGGCCTACGAGCAGTACTTC. As protein: CASSRSGTGAYEQYF.

The chain uses TRBV7-9 and TRBJ1-2; 7 nucleotides match TRBD1. Germline CDR1 reads SEHNR; CDR2 reads FQNEAQ (reference sequence). J lost 7 bases, V lost 7 bases, and 9 bases had no gene match. CDR3 size: 13 residues. Here the CDR3 DNA reads TGTGCCAGCATTGGTAGACAGGGAGGTGGCTACACCTTC. Translated, it gives CASIGRQGGGYTF. The full variable domain, its missing parts supplied by reference TRBV7-9 and TRBJ1-2, is DTGVSQNPRHKITKRGQNVTFRCDPISEHNRLYWYRQTLGQGPEFLTYFQNEAQLEKSRLLSDRFSAERPKGSFSTLEIQRTEQGDSAMYLCASIGRQGGGYTFGSGTRLTVV.

The V gene is TRBV5-5, the J gene TRBJ2-7; 12 bases are shared with TRBD2. The CDR3 spans 15 residues. Germline CDR1 SGHKS, CDR2 YYEKEE (reference sequence). Losses at the gene ends were 0 bases for V and 2 bases for J; bases not matched to a gene: 0. In DNA form, the CDR3 reads TGTGCCAGCAGCTTGGGACTAGCGGGGGCCTACGAGCAGTACGTC. It yields the protein CASSLGLAGAYEQYV.

This clone appeared a single time. The gene calls are TRBV4-1 and TRBJ1-4, with 8 bases aligning to TRBD1. Germline V gene lookup returns CDR1 MGHRA and CDR2 YSYEKL. After removal of 4 bases from V and 10 bases from J, the junction contained 5 bases not matched to a gene. This CDR3 region has 13 residues. CDR3 bases: TGCGCCAGCAGCCTACAGGGGGTTGGAAAACTGTTTTTT. It yields the protein CASSLQGVGKLFF.